This record concerns one TCR beta chain sequence. The sample comes from a study of naive and memory T cell subsets. Ligated cDNA underwent four rounds of PCR with nested alpha and beta constant region primers and SP2. For blood and skin samples, reverse transcription used TCR alpha and beta constant primers. TCRdb called the UMI-ligation and nested PCR reads again in MiXCR, with one record for every CDR3 protein. The sample consists of some 30,000 distinct CDR3 sequences, more than 6.5% of them appearing once. Treatment specified: skin biopsy from PPD injection site in Mantoux-positive individual. An oligonucleotide containing a UMI was ligated to the 3' end of TCR cDNA. The CDR3 runs 13 residues. With 10 bases removed from V and 4 bases from J, the gap between germline ends came to 16 bases.

The TCR sequence derives from an adult in good health. Sequenced material: skin, taken from a tuberculin skin test site. V and J are TRBV12-3 or TRBV12-4 and TRBJ1-2; D perhaps matches TRBD1 (5 bases). CDR3 sequence: CATLPGDAYGYTF. As DNA, the CDR3 is TGTGCCACCCTCCCCGGGGACGCCTATGGCTACACCTTC.